This TCR beta chain was observed in a study of PD-1 blockade in classical Hodgkin lymphoma. The CDR3 has 19 residues. The germline CDR1 and CDR2 sequences are MDHEN and SYDVKM. The V gene lost 4 bases and the J gene lost 1 base, with 23 bases spanning the gap. The assay was immunoSEQ multiplex PCR, and TCRdb's table has in-frame clones only and misses some. The sample carries 45,000 to 50,000 clones, around 80% recorded once. Brentuximab vedotin exposure varied, and every patient relapsed after autologous stem cell transplantation. Specimen: peripheral blood mononuclear cells (PBMCs), collected before the second cycle of nivolumab. The TCR comes from a human donor with classical Hodgkin lymphoma. This chain joins TRBV28 and TRBJ1-5; no definite D call. In DNA form, the CDR3 reads TGTGCCAGCAGTTCCCCCCCGACCTCCGGGGTTGGAAGCAATCAGCCCCAGCATTTT. This translates into CASSSPPTSGVGSNQPQHF.